This T cell receptor beta chain was captured in a study of blood T cell repertoires in COVID-19 (dated by TCRdb to about 2020). Regarding the research as a whole: The collaborator samples originated in the United States, Italy and Spain and spanned the acute and convalescent phases of COVID-19. The prospective study material was composed of cDNA or gDNA derived from T cells, B-cell-depleted T cells, or PBMCs. The dataset comprised deeply sampled blood TCRbeta repertoires from subjects exposed to, actively infected with, or recovered from COVID-19. The repertoires were released in a freely available public database meant as a resource for research on the immune response to SARS-CoV-2. The samples were drawn from the first 160 participants of the ongoing ImmuneRACE study and from roughly 1,300 subjects provided by 6 global collaborators. A de-identified subject ID, COVID-19 status, age in years and sex were almost always included in the sample metadata. Where available, HLA class I and class II types were obtained from metadata supplied by the sample provider rather than from assay-based typing.

Each collaborating institution followed its own protocols to collect whole blood in K2EDTA tubes. For TCRbeta analysis, collaborators shipped samples in one of three forms: frozen whole blood, isolated PBMCs, or DNA extracted from either of those sample types. The immunoSEQ Assay, a bias-controlled multiplex PCR, was used to amplify TCRbeta CDR3 regions from genomic DNA. The paper's data handling went like this. Nucleated cell counts per sample were estimated from amplification of reference gene primers within the assay. To quantify the absolute abundance of each unique TCRbeta CDR3 rearrangement, sequence reads were collapsed and filtered. For each sample, productive Simpson clonality was calculated as the square root of Simpson's diversity index over productive rearrangements. TCRdb re-hosts the immuneACCESS table, in-frame sequences only. Its copies lack some clones; in the studies checked, an unresolved V gene accounts for under half of them, and the cause for the rest is not known. V, J and clone size were drawn from that table, and D and trimming were deduced from the DNA. In this sample the table shows 110,000 or so clones, approximately 86% of which occur a single time. The leading ten clones occupy 7.7% of the sample.

Concerning this clone itself: The antigen it binds to is not known. No base quality values were provided; no much bigger clone lies one nucleotide off.

V is trimmed back by 3 bases and J by 5 bases, and the junction contains 10 bases that no gene match accounts for. According to the germline V gene, CDR1 reads SGHAT and CDR2 reads FQNNGV. The CDR3, cysteine through phenylalanine, is 17 amino acids long. Solely the CDR3 DNA is kept, with 51 bases framed from the first base. Results the study describes overall, beyond this receptor: Clinical and demographic metadata were provided uncurated, with the amount varying by source and participant.

The chain is made from TRBV11-2 and TRBJ2-1, with 10 bases matching TRBD2. The receptor was derived from a human donor in a cohort sampled during active COVID-19. Sequences were obtained from peripheral blood. The CDR3 is CASSFSPSSGGNNEQFF. The nucleotide sequence is given as TGTGCCAGCAGCTTCTCCCCTTCTAGCGGGGGTAACAATGAGCAGTTCTTC.